This TCR beta chain was documented in a study of blood T cells in healthy people across ages. V lost 0 bases, J lost 1 base, and 9 bases lay in between. CDR1 MNHEY and CDR2 SVGEGT come from the germline V gene. This CDR3 region has 15 residues. PCR was performed a second time for 7 to 11 cycles using a sample-barcoded 5' primer and a J-beta primer mix. TCRdb used MiXCR to reprocess the 5' RACE reads, holding one entry per CDR3 protein. This sample has about 1.4 million distinct CDR3 sequences; roughly 64% occur once, and the top ten carry 5.5% to 8%. This chain uses TRBV6-2 or TRBV6-3 with TRBJ1-1, with D possibly matching TRBD1 (5 bases). The sequenced sample was blood. The TCR originated in a young man in good health. The CDR3 region has the DNA TGTGCCAGCAGTTACTCGGGACGTTGGAACACTGAAGCTTTCTTT. Encoded protein: CASSYSGRWNTEAFF.